These T cell receptor beta chains were read from a single sample in a study of blood T cell repertoires in COVID-19. Clones were read by immunoSEQ multiplex PCR, and TCRdb kept only the in-frame ones, dropping some. Of tens of thousands of clones in the sample, over 75% were seen once. Source material: peripheral blood. The receptors originated from a man older than 75 with acute or convalescent COVID-19. CDR3s include the opening cysteine and the closing phenylalanine or tryptophan. Each record gives: V gene, D gene, J gene, clone size, CDR3 DNA, CDR3 protein. D genes are given only for firm matches. Clone sizes are given selectively: once, few, many, or a class where the clone is expanded.

TRBV27	-	TRBJ1-5	-	TGTGCCAGCAGTCCCTGGGAGGGGAGCGGTCAGCCCCAGCATTTT	CASSPWEGSGQPQHF
TRBV24-1	TRBD1	TRBJ2-7	few	TGTGCCACCAGTGACCAGCAAGACAGGGGGAAGGAGCAGTACTTC	CATSDQQDRGKEQYF
TRBV3-1/TRBV3-2	TRBD1	TRBJ1-3	-	TGTGCCAGCACCTTGGGGACAGTGAGAGGAAACACCATATATTTT	CASTLGTVRGNTIYF
TRBV9	TRBD1	TRBJ2-3	few	TGTGCCAGCAGCGCCTTACAGGGGGCGCGGGATACGCAGTATTTT	CASSALQGARDTQYF
TRBV19	TRBD1	TRBJ1-5	-	TGTGCCAGTAGTCTCCCGGGACAGGGTGGACAGCCCCAGCATTTT	CASSLPGQGGQPQHF
TRBV29-1	-	TRBJ1-5	-	TGCAGCGTTCGGGAGTCTGGGAATCAGCCCCAGCATTTT	CSVRESGNQPQHF
TRBV2	TRBD1	TRBJ2-2	-	TGTGCCAGCAGTAGGGACAGGAACACCGGGGAGCTGTTTTTT	CASSRDRNTGELFF
TRBV5-6	-	TRBJ1-2	-	TGTGCCAGCAGCCTCCTAGGTTTTGAGGCCTTC	CASSLLGFEAF
TRBV6-5	TRBD2	TRBJ2-7	-	TGTGCCAGCAGCTACAAGCGGGAGAGCTACGAGCAGTACTTC	CASSYKRESYEQYF
TRBV19	-	TRBJ1-3	few	TGTGCCAGTAGTACGGGGGCTGGAAACACCATATATTTT	CASSTGAGNTIYF
TRBV7-2	-	TRBJ1-6	-	TGTGCCAGCAGCTTAGTCAGCGGGACCCCTAATTCACCCCTCCACTTT	CASSLVSGTPNSPLHF
TRBV11-2	TRBD2	TRBJ2-1	-	TGTGCCAGCAGCACCGGACTAGCGGGAGGCGGGAATGAGCAGTTCTTC	CASSTGLAGGGNEQFF
TRBV19	TRBD1	TRBJ1-5	-	TGTGCCAGTAGTATATCAGGGGGCCGAAGTCAGCCCCAGCATTTT	CASSISGGRSQPQHF
TRBV19	-	TRBJ2-4	once	TGTGCCAGTAGGCCCGAAGGACGGGGTAGCGGTCTAGCCAAAAACATTCAGTACTTC	CASRPEGRGSGLAKNIQYF
TRBV2	TRBD2	TRBJ2-1	-	TGTGCCACGATTGGACTAGCGGATTACAATGAGCAGTTCTTC	CATIGLADYNEQFF